Listed below are T cell receptor beta chains from one sample, sequenced in a study of monozygotic twins with inflammatory bowel disease. TCRdb re-called the 5' RACE reads, yielding one record per CDR3 amino acid sequence without DNA. Here the sample table reports fewer than 550,000 distinct CDR3 sequences. Specimen: blood. These receptors originate from a human donor with ulcerative colitis or Crohn's disease, or a healthy co-twin of an affected twin (not recorded which). Each CDR3 is given with its conserved first and last residue. Each record gives: J gene, V gene, CDR3 protein.

TRBJ2-3,TRBV7-9,CASSFPGTTTDTQYF
TRBJ2-1,TRBV5-1,CASRGSPDNEQFF
TRBJ2-5,TRBV11-2,CASSLRTNQETQYF
TRBJ2-4,TRBV5-6,CASSRGGDVLAKNIQYF
TRBJ2-3,TRBV7-2,CASSSGPPLAQYF
TRBJ2-6,TRBV5-1,CASTSGSGANVLTF
TRBJ2-1,TRBV6-1,CASRFQSGLYNEQFF
TRBJ2-1,TRBV12-5,CASGDRGNYNEQFF
TRBJ2-3,TRBV4-1,CASSQQRDSTDTQYF
TRBJ2-7,TRBV30,CAWGYVGTSYEQYF
TRBJ1-5,TRBV6-6,CASSYSGISLPQHF
TRBJ2-5,TRBV4-2,CASSDRENRGQETQYF
TRBJ1-5,TRBV7-7,CASSRGPDQPQHF
TRBJ1-5,TRBV30,CAWSESVGQPQHF
TRBJ1-4,TRBV4-2,CASSLGRVDEKLFF
TRBJ2-3,TRBV11-2,CASSSRRTGGGPTDTQYF
TRBJ1-1,TRBV4-1,CASSQEVGMNTEAFF
TRBJ2-1,TRBV4-2,CASSQATGTVSNEQFF
TRBJ1-4,TRBV5-1,CASTPGGRTNEKLFF
TRBJ2-1,TRBV7-2,CASSPYGNEQFF
TRBJ1-5,TRBV20-1,CSATTGGSQPQHF
TRBJ2-3,TRBV5-1,CASSSPASGTDTQYF
TRBJ2-2,TRBV5-5,CASSSIPGTGNTGELFF
TRBJ2-3,TRBV20-1,CSARDPGSTDTQYF
TRBJ1-5,TRBV12-3/TRBV12-4,CASSLGTGAALFNQPQQF
TRBJ2-3,TRBV5-1,CASKTEPYSTDTQYF
TRBJ2-3,TRBV20-1,CSARDPGRGTDTQYF
TRBJ1-1,TRBV5-1,CASSGTGGIWTEAFF
TRBJ2-7,TRBV5-6,CASSGGLGLDEQYF
TRBJ2-3,TRBV5-1,CASSLGDLETLANGDTQYF
TRBJ1-6,TRBV12-3/TRBV12-4,CASNPGQYNSPLHF
TRBJ2-7,TRBV10-3,CAISGDGGAPYEQYF
TRBJ1-1,TRBV28,CASSPGTPGSAEAFF
TRBJ1-5,TRBV15,CATSIGGQAFQPQHF
TRBJ1-1,TRBV6-5,CASSYAGVNTEAFF
TRBJ2-3,TRBV24-1,CATSAQTGGTQYF
TRBJ2-3,TRBV5-1,CASSLGGASTDTQYF
TRBJ2-2,TRBV19,CASSMEGIGTGELFF
TRBJ2-5,TRBV5-1,CASSSDGQTQETQYF
TRBJ2-1,TRBV6-1,CASSGKGGFDQFF
TRBJ2-7,TRBV7-2,CASSPPGTGNYEQYF
TRBJ2-3,TRBV20-1,CSARGPTSPNLDTQYF
TRBJ1-1,TRBV3-1,CASSQAGGNTEAFF
TRBJ1-5,TRBV20-1,CSAPDGNSNQPQHF
TRBJ1-2,TRBV5-1,CASSLGTPSTYGYTF
TRBJ2-3,TRBV6-1,CASRTGAGGTDTQYF
TRBJ1-1,TRBV7-6,CASSSDRGGYTEAFF
TRBJ2-5,TRBV12-3/TRBV12-4,CASSPPLAGGPQETQYF
TRBJ1-6,TRBV5-1,CASGPGGSDSPLHF
TRBJ2-1,TRBV29-1,CSVLTSETYNEQFF
TRBJ2-1,TRBV5-1,CASSGGLAGIYSYNEQFF
TRBJ2-4,TRBV20-1,CSSRSASGGGTKNIQYF
TRBJ2-4,TRBV6-5,CASSSAGGIKNIQYF
TRBJ1-1,TRBV29-1,CSVGQNTEAFF
TRBJ1-5,TRBV12-3/TRBV12-4,CASSRRGRDQPQHF